This T cell receptor (beta chain) was captured by sequencing in a study of CD8 T cells in Susac syndrome. Random hexamers served to reverse transcribe roughly 0.45 to 1 ug RNA. TCRdb ran MiXCR on the immunoSEQ multiplex PCR reads and lists one entry per CDR3 protein. The data contain tens of thousands of distinct CDR3 sequences, roughly 93% of them singletons. This clonotype originated in a human donor in good health. Sequencing input: CD8+ T cells from PBMCs.

This CDR3 is CASSATGTQNTGELFF. CDR3 DNA: TGTGCCAGCAGTGCTACCGGGACACAAAACACCGGGGAGCTGTTTTTT. The V and J genes are TRBV7-9 and TRBJ2-2, with TRBD1 as a possible D gene (6 bases). V lost 6 bases and J 2 bases, leaving 16 bases between the germline ends. CDR1 is SEHNR and CDR2 is FQNEAQ in the germline V gene (reference sequence). The CDR3 runs to 16 residues. The full variable domain, rest sourced from reference TRBV7-9 and TRBJ2-2, is DTGVSQNPRHKITKRGQNVTFRCDPISEHNRLYWYRQTLGQGPEFLTYFQNEAQLEKSRLLSDRFSAERPKGSFSTLEIQRTEQGDSAMYLCASSATGTQNTGELFFGEGSRLTVL.